This paragraph reports one TCR beta chain. For the second PCR, which ran for about 7 to 11 cycles, a sample-barcoded 5' primer and a J-beta primer mix were used. A template-switch adaptor that had 12 random nucleotides put a tag on each cDNA molecule. Each single sample gave us at least 3 million CDR3-containing paired-end reads. TCRdb independently ran MiXCR on the 5' RACE reads; one entry per CDR3 protein. The sample includes approximately 800,000 distinct CDR3 sequences, about 45% seen only once; the top ten take 15% to 20%. From germline, CDR1 is MGHRA and CDR2 YSYEKL. The CDR3 extends over 15 amino acids. The V and J ends lost 0 bases and 7 bases respectively, with 12 bases between them. This specimen belongs to a study of blood T cells in healthy people across ages.

The gene calls are TRBV4-1 and TRBJ2-2; D not certain. This TCR came from a man at least 80 years old in good health. Sequenced material: blood. DNA for the CDR3: TGCGCCAGCAGCCAAGAACCTAGACGGAGCGGGGAGCTGTTTTTT. This translates into CASSQEPRRSGELFF.